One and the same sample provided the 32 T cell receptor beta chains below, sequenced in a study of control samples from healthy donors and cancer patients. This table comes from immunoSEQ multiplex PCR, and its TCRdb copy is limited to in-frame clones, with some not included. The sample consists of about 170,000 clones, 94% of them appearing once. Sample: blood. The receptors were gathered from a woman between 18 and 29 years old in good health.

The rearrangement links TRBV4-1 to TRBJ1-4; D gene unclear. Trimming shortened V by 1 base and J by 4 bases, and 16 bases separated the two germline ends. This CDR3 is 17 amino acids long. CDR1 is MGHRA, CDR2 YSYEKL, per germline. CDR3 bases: TGCGCCAGCAGCCAAGCCCCGACGGACCGAGATAATGAAAAACTGTTTTTT. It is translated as CASSQAPTDRDNEKLFF.

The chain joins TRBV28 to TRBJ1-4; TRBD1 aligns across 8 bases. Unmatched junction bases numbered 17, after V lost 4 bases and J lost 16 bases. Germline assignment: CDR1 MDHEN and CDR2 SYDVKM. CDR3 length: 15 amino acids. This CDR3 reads CASSSPPRGPDRWFF. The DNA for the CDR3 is TGTGCCAGCAGTTCCCCCCCCAGGGGGCCCGATCGATGGTTTTTT.

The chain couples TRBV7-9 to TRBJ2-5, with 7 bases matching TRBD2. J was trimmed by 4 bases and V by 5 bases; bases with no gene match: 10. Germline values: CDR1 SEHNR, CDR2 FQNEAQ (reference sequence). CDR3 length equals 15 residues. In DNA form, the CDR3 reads TGTGCCAGCAGCCTCCTAGGCGGGGGAGGAGAGACCCAGTACTTC. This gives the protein CASSLLGGGGETQYF.

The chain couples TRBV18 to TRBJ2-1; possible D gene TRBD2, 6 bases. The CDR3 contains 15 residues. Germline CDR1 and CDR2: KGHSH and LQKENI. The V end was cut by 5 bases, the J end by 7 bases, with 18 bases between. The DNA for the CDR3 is TGTGCCAGCTCAATCGGGACGGGAGATTTGAATGAGCAGTTCTTC. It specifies CASSIGTGDLNEQFF.

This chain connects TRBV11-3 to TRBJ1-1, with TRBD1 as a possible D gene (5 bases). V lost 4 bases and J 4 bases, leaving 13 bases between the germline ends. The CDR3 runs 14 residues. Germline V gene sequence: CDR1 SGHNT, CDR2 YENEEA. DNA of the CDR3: TGTGCCAGCAGCTCCTTCGACAGTTCCACTGAAGCTTTCTTT. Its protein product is CASSSFDSSTEAFF.

CDR3 DNA sequence: TGTGCCAGCAGCCAGGTCGGGGATGAAAGGACCGGGGAGCTGTTTTTT. As protein: CASSQVGDERTGELFF. V and J are TRBV3-1 (or the pseudogene TRBV3-2) and TRBJ2-2, with a weak D call TRBD2 (5 bases). The germline CDR1 and CDR2 sequences are LGHDT and YNNKEL (reference sequence). The CDR3 spans 16 residues. With 3 bases removed from V and 5 bases from J, the gap between germline ends came to 16 bases.

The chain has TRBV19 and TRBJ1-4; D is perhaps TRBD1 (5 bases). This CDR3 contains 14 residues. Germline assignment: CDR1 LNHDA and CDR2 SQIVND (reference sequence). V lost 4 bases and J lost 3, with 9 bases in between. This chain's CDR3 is CASSTGLANEKLFF. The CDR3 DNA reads TGTGCCAGTAGTACGGGACTTGCTAATGAAAAACTGTTTTTT.

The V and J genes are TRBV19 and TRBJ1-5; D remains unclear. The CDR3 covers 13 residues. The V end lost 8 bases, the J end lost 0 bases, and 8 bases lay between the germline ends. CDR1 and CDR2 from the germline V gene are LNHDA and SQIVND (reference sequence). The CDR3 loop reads CASGRGSNQPQHF. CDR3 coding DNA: TGTGCCAGTGGTCGCGGTAGCAATCAGCCCCAGCATTTT.

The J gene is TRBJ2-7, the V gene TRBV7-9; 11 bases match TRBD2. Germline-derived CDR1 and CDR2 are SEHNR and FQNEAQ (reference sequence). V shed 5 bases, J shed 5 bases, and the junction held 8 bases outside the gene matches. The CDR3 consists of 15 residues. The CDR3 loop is CASSRSGGALDEQYF. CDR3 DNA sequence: TGTGCCAGCAGCCGTAGCGGGGGGGCTTTAGACGAGCAGTACTTC. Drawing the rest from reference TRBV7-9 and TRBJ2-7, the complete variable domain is DTGVSQNPRHKITKRGQNVTFRCDPISEHNRLYWYRQTLGQGPEFLTYFQNEAQLEKSRLLSDRFSAERPKGSFSTLEIQRTEQGDSAMYLCASSRSGGALDEQYFGPGTRLTVT.

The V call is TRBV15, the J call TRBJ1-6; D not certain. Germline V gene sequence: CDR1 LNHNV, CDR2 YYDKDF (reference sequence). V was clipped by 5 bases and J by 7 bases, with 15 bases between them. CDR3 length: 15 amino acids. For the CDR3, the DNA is TGTGCCACCAGCCGTAAGATAGGTGGGAATTCACCCCTCCACTTT. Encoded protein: CATSRKIGGNSPLHF.

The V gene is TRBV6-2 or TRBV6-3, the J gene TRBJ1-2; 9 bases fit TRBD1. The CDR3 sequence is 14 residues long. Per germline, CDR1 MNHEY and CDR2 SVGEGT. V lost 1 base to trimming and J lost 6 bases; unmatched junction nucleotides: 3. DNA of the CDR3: TGTGCCAGCAGTTACTGGACAGGGGTGGATGGCTACACCTTC. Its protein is CASSYWTGVDGYTF.

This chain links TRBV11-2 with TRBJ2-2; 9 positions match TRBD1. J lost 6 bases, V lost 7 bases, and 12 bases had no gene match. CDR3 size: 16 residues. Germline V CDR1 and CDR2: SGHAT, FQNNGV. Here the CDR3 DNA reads TGTGCCAGCACCTCGACCGGGACAGGGATTTCCGGGGAGCTGTTTTTT. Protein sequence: CASTSTGTGISGELFF.

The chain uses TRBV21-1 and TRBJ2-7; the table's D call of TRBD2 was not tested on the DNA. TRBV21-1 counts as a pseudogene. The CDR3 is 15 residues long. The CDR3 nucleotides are TGTGCCAGCAAATTAAGCGGGACACCCTCATACGAGCAGTACTTC. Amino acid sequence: CASKLSGTPSYEQYF.

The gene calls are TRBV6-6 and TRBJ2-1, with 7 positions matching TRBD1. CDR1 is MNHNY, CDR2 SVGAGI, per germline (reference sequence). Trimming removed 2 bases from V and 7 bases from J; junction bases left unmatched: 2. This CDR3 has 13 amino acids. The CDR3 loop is CASSYDRENEQFF. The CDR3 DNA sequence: TGTGCCAGCAGTTACGACAGGGAAAATGAGCAGTTCTTC.

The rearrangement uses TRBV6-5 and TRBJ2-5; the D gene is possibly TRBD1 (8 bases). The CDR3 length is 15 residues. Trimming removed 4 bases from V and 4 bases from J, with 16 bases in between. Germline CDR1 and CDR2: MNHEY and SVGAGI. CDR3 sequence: CASSSSTGGAETQYF. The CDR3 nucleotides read TGTGCCAGCAGTTCCTCTACAGGGGGGGCAGAGACCCAGTACTTC.

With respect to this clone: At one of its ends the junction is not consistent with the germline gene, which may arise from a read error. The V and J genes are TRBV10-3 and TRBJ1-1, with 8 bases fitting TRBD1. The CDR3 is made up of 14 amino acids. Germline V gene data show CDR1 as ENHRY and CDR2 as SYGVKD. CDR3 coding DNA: TGTGCCAGCAGTAGACTGGACAGGGACACTGAAGCTTTCTTT. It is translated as CASSRLDRDTEAFF.

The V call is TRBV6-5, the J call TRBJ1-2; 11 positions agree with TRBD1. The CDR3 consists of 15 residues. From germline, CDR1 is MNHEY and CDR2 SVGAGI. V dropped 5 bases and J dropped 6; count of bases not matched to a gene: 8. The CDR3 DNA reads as TGTGCCAGCAGTAGGACAGGGGGCCCTTCTGATGGCTACACCTTC. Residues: CASSRTGGPSDGYTF.

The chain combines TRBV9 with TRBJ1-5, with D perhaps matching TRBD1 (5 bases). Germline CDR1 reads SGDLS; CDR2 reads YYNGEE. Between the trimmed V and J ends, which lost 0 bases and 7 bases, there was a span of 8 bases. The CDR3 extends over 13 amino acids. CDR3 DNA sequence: TGTGCCAGCAGCGTAGATGGGGACCAGCCCCAGCATTTT. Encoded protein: CASSVDGDQPQHF.

The CDR3 bases are TGTGCCAGCAGCTCCCCCCGGGACAGGTGGTACGAGCAGTACTTC. This gives the protein CASSSPRDRWYEQYF. This rearrangement joins TRBV7-2 to TRBJ2-7, with 8 bases identical to TRBD1. V shed 4 bases and J 4 bases; nucleotides not matched to a gene: 9. The CDR3 has 15 amino acids. CDR1 SGHTA and CDR2 FQGNSA come from the germline V gene.

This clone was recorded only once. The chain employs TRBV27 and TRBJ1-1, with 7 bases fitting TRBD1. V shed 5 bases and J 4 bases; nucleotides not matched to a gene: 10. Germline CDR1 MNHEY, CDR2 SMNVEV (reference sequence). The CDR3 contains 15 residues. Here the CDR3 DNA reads TGTGCCAGCAGTCCCTACTTCGACAGGGCCACTGAAGCTTTCTTT. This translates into CASSPYFDRATEAFF.

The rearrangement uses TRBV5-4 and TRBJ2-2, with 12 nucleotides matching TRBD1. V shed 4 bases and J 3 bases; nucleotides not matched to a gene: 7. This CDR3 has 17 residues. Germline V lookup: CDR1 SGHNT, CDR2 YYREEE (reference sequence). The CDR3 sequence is CASSAGTGGDYTGELFF. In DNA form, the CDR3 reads TGTGCCAGCAGCGCCGGGACAGGGGGCGATTACACCGGGGAGCTGTTTTTT. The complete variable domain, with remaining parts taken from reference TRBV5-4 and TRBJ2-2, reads ETGVTQSPTHLIKTRGQQVTLRCSSQSGHNTVSWYQQALGQGPQFIFQYYREEENGRGNFPPRFSGLQFPNYSSELNVNALELDDSALYLCASSAGTGGDYTGELFFGEGSRLTVL.

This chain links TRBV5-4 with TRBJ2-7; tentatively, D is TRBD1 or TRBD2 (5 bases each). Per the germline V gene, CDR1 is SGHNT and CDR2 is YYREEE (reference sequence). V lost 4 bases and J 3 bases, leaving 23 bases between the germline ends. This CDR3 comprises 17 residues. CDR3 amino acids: CASSPTLIRDVGYEQYF. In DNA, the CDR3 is TGTGCCAGCAGCCCCACTCTGATACGGGACGTAGGCTACGAGCAGTACTTC.

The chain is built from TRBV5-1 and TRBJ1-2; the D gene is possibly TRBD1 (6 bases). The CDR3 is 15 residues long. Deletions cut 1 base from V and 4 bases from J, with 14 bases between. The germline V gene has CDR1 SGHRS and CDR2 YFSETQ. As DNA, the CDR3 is TGCGCCAGCAGCTTGACCTTGACAGGAACCTATGGCTACACCTTC. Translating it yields CASSLTLTGTYGYTF. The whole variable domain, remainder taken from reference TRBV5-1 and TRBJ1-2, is KAGVTQTPRYLIKTRGQQVTLSCSPISGHRSVSWYQQTPGQGLQFLFEYFSETQRNKGNFPGRFSGRQFSNSRSEMNVSTLELGDSALYLCASSLTLTGTYGYTFGSGTRLTVV.

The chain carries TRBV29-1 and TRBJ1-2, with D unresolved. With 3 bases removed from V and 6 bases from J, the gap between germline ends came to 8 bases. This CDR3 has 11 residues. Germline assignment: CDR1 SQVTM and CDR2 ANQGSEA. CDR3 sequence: CSVEGSHGYTF. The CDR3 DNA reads TGCAGCGTTGAGGGGTCCCATGGCTACACCTTC.

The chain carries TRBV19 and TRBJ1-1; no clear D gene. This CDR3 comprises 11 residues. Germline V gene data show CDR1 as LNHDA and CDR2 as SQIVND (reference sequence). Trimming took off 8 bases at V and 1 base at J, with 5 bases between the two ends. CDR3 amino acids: CASGENTEAFF. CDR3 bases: TGTGCCAGTGGGGAGAACACTGAAGCTTTCTTT.

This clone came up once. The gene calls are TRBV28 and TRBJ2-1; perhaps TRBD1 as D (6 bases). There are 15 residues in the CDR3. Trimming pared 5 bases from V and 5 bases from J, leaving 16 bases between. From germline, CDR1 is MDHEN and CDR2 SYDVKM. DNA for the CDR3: TGTGCCAGCAGTCCAGATAGGGGGATAAACAATGAGCAGTTCTTC. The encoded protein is CASSPDRGINNEQFF.

CDR3 residues: CASSVGLAGAQETQYF. In nucleotides, the CDR3 is TGTGCCAGCAGCGTAGGCTTAGCGGGGGCACAAGAGACCCAGTACTTC. The chain links TRBV9 to TRBJ2-5, with 9 bases identical to TRBD2. The CDR3 runs to 16 residues. Germline V gene data show CDR1 as SGDLS and CDR2 as YYNGEE. V gave up 0 bases and J gave up 2 bases; unmatched junction bases: 5.

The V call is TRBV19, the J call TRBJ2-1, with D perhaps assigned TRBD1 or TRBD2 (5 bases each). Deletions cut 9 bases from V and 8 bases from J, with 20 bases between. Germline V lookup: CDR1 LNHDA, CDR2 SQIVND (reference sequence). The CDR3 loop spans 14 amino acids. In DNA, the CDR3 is TGTGCCAGCGCTCTAGGGACGGGTAGGGATGAGCAGTTCTTC. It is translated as CASALGTGRDEQFF.

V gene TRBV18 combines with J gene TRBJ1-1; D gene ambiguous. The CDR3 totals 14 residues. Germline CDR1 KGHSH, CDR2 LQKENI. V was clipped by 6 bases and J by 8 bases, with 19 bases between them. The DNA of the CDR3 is TGTGCCAGCTCCCAGACCGGGAGGGTTGGGGAAGCTTTCTTT. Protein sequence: CASSQTGRVGEAFF.

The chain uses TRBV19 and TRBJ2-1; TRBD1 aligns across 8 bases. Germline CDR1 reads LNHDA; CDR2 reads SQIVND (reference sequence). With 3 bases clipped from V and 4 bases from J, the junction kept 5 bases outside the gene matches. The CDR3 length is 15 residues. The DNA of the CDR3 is TGTGCCAGTAGTATTTGGACAGGGTTTTACAATGAGCAGTTCTTC. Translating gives CASSIWTGFYNEQFF.

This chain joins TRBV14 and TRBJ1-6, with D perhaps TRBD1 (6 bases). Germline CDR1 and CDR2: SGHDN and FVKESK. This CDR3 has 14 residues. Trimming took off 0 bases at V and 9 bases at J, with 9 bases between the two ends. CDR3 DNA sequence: TGTGCCAGCAGCCAAGAACAGGGTAGTTCACCCCTCCACTTT. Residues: CASSQEQGSSPLHF.

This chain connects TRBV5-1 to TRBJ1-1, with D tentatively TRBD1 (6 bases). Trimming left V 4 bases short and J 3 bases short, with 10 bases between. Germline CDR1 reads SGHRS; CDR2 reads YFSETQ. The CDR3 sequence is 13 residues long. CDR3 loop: CASSDPGDTEAFF. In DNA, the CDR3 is TGCGCCAGCAGCGACCCAGGGGACACTGAAGCTTTCTTT.